The rows below give T cell receptor beta chains drawn from one sample of a study of chemoradiotherapy in HPV16-positive cancers. TCRdb keeps only in-frame clones here, not all; method: immunoSEQ multiplex PCR. The sample gives about 5,400 clones, about 85% of which show up once; roughly 9.7% is in the top ten. Source: tumor tissue, taken from a patient who underwent chemoradiotherapy. Receptors were obtained from a human donor with HPV-associated anogenital cancer. CDR3s include the opening cysteine and the closing phenylalanine or tryptophan. Each record gives: V gene, J gene, CDR3 protein.

v_call: TRBV7-6
j_call: TRBJ2-1
cdr3_aa: CASVLAGGSLNEQFF

v_call: TRBV10-3
j_call: TRBJ1-3
cdr3_aa: CAIRGSSGNTIYF

v_call: TRBV4-1
j_call: TRBJ2-3
cdr3_aa: CASSQSQIATQYF

v_call: TRBV2
j_call: TRBJ1-2
cdr3_aa: CASSEGQGAKGYTF

v_call: TRBV7-9
j_call: TRBJ2-2
cdr3_aa: CASSLTSGGAVGELFF

v_call: TRBV10-3
j_call: TRBJ1-5
cdr3_aa: CAISEGQAKQPQHF

v_call: TRBV28
j_call: TRBJ1-1
cdr3_aa: CASSLTQVEKTFF

v_call: TRBV2
j_call: TRBJ2-1
cdr3_aa: CASTDWDLSGGATDEQFF

v_call: TRBV7-9
j_call: TRBJ1-2
cdr3_aa: CASSSGLGYTF

v_call: TRBV2
j_call: TRBJ2-1
cdr3_aa: CASSPRQGHNLF

v_call: TRBV11-2
j_call: TRBJ1-1
cdr3_aa: CASSPALRGAEAFF

v_call: TRBV5-1
j_call: TRBJ1-2
cdr3_aa: CASSLAGTSYGYTF

v_call: TRBV7-9
j_call: TRBJ2-3
cdr3_aa: CASSLAGGISTDTQYF

v_call: TRBV7-2
j_call: TRBJ1-1
cdr3_aa: CASSFMGVNTEAFF

v_call: TRBV11-1
j_call: TRBJ2-5
cdr3_aa: CASSSYSQARQETQYF

v_call: TRBV7-9
j_call: TRBJ1-2
cdr3_aa: CASSSAANTYGYTF

v_call: TRBV5-4
j_call: TRBJ1-1
cdr3_aa: CASSSGGGPEAFF

v_call: TRBV5-1
j_call: TRBJ2-2
cdr3_aa: CASSISGGSAGELFF

v_call: TRBV6-5
j_call: TRBJ2-1
cdr3_aa: CASRGGDEQFF

v_call: TRBV18
j_call: TRBJ1-1
cdr3_aa: CASSPTQDPNTEAFF

v_call: TRBV30
j_call: TRBJ2-2
cdr3_aa: CAWSKVGFRTGELFF

v_call: TRBV10-3
j_call: TRBJ2-3
cdr3_aa: CAISSGGVSTDTQYF

v_call: TRBV9
j_call: TRBJ1-1
cdr3_aa: CASSVDKERNTEAFF

v_call: TRBV29-1
j_call: TRBJ1-2
cdr3_aa: CSVDYGQHKTF

v_call: TRBV5-1
j_call: TRBJ1-4
cdr3_aa: CASSLGGEKLFF

v_call: TRBV9
j_call: TRBJ2-2
cdr3_aa: CASSVAQGSGELFF

v_call: TRBV19
j_call: TRBJ1-6
cdr3_aa: CASSIPQMAGQRNSPLHF

v_call: TRBV5-1
j_call: TRBJ2-3
cdr3_aa: CASRNTGDTQYF

v_call: TRBV19
j_call: TRBJ1-2
cdr3_aa: CASSTTWDADYGYTF

v_call: TRBV14
j_call: TRBJ1-4
cdr3_aa: CASSPGQGYEKLFF

v_call: TRBV18
j_call: TRBJ1-3
cdr3_aa: CASSLGTDSGNTIYF

v_call: TRBV4-1
j_call: TRBJ1-2
cdr3_aa: CASSQAIMGQGGGYTF

v_call: TRBV12-2
j_call: TRBJ1-2
cdr3_aa: CASRFRQGLGYGYTF

v_call: TRBV19
j_call: TRBJ1-4
cdr3_aa: CASSIKDSRLNEKLFF

v_call: TRBV6-1
j_call: TRBJ1-2
cdr3_aa: CASSEALRLRTGNHGYTF

v_call: TRBV5-4
j_call: TRBJ2-5
cdr3_aa: CASSLGLAGEYQETQYF

v_call: TRBV18
j_call: TRBJ2-1
cdr3_aa: CASSPRLAGDNEQFF

v_call: TRBV30
j_call: TRBJ2-1
cdr3_aa: CAWSKGNYNEQFF

v_call: TRBV9
j_call: TRBJ2-3
cdr3_aa: CASSEIIGQGGADTQYF

v_call: TRBV7-9
j_call: TRBJ1-2
cdr3_aa: CASSPDSRINYGYTF

v_call: TRBV5-1
j_call: TRBJ2-6
cdr3_aa: CASSTSGANVLTF